These T cell receptor beta chains were read from a single sample in a study of T cells in Graves' hyperthyroidism and ophthalmopathy. From the multiplex PCR reads, TCRdb called clonotypes with MiXCR, one entry per CDR3 protein. Of over 300,000 distinct CDR3 sequences in the sample, about 14% are singletons; the top ten hold around 10%. The material sequenced was blood. Source of these receptors: a woman in her sixties or seventies with Graves' hyperthyroidism. The CDR3 runs from the conserved cysteine through the conserved F or W. Each record gives: V gene, J gene, clone size, D gene, CDR3 protein, CDR3 DNA. A D gene is named only where the DNA matches it firmly. Part of the rows lack a size; the others show once, few, many or a class for expanded clones.

TRBV5-1	TRBJ2-2	many	TRBD1	CASSRTGSGSGELFF	TGCGCCAGCAGTCGGACAGGGTCTGGATCCGGGGAGCTGTTTTTT
TRBV19	TRBJ1-2	few	TRBD1	CASSTGQDYWGYTF	TGTGCCAGTAGTACCGGACAGGACTACTGGGGCTACACCTTC
TRBV6-2/TRBV6-3	TRBJ2-5	few	TRBD2	CASSTAGGQETQYF	TGTGCCAGCAGTACCGCGGGAGGGCAAGAGACCCAGTACTTC
TRBV5-8	TRBJ2-7	-	TRBD2	CASSLGREDEQYF	TGTGCCAGCAGCTTGGGGCGGGAGGACGAGCAGTACTTC
TRBV12-3/TRBV12-4	TRBJ2-7	many	-	CASRGNLMGDEQYF	TGTGCCAGCAGAGGGAACCTGATGGGGGACGAGCAGTACTTC
TRBV5-1	TRBJ1-1	many	-	CASSPPFGRNTEAFF	TGCGCCAGCAGCCCGCCCTTTGGCAGAAACACTGAAGCTTTCTTT
TRBV10-3	TRBJ2-3	-	TRBD2	CATRTSGDPTDTQYF	TGTGCCACGAGGACTAGCGGGGACCCCACAGATACGCAGTATTTT
TRBV7-9	TRBJ2-3	-	-	CASSPIGSLYTQYF	TGTGCCAGCAGCCCCATCGGGAGTCTGTATACGCAGTATTTT
TRBV2	TRBJ2-7	many	-	CASREGQVYEQYF	TGTGCCAGCAGAGAAGGACAAGTCTACGAGCAGTACTTC
TRBV19	TRBJ2-5	-	-	CASSPGRPAETQYF	TGTGCCAGTAGTCCCGGGCGTCCGGCGGAGACCCAGTACTTC
TRBV24-1	TRBJ1-1	many	-	CATSEEGQPNTEAFF	TGTGCCACCAGTGAGGAAGGACAGCCGAACACTGAAGCTTTCTTT
TRBV28	TRBJ1-4	many	-	CASSLGGLREKLFF	TGTGCCAGCAGTTTGGGGGGCTTGAGGGAAAAACTGTTTTTT
TRBV4-1	TRBJ2-1	-	-	CASSRTGLRNNEQFF	TGCGCCAGCAGCCGAACGGGACTGAGGAACAATGAGCAGTTCTTC
TRBV7-9	TRBJ2-7	few	TRBD2	CASSFYGLAGEQDEQYF	TGTGCCAGCAGCTTTTATGGACTAGCGGGAGAACAGGACGAGCAGTACTTC
TRBV20-1	TRBJ2-2	few	TRBD2	CSAQRAGAPGELFF	TGCAGTGCGCAAAGAGCGGGAGCTCCCGGGGAGCTGTTTTTT
TRBV11-3	TRBJ2-1	many	-	CASSLLARLYNEQFF	TGTGCCAGCAGCTTATTGGCTCGTCTATACAATGAGCAGTTCTTC
TRBV24-1	TRBJ2-5	many	-	CATSDYQETQYF	TGTGCCACCAGTGATTACCAAGAGACCCAGTACTTC
TRBV10-3	TRBJ2-3	few	-	CATYSGSTDTQYF	TGTGCCACCTATAGCGGATCCACAGATACGCAGTATTTT
TRBV6-1	TRBJ2-5	many	-	CASSTSWDGQETQYF	TGTGCCAGCAGTACCTCCTGGGACGGGCAAGAGACCCAGTACTTC
TRBV28	TRBJ1-1	many	-	CASSYRSTEAFF	TGTGCCAGCAGTTATCGGTCCACTGAAGCTTTCTTT
TRBV6-2/TRBV6-3	TRBJ2-1	-	TRBD1	CASFRQGAYNEQFF	TGTGCCAGCTTTCGACAGGGGGCCTACAATGAGCAGTTCTTC
TRBV6-1	TRBJ2-4	many	-	CASTEGLAENIQYF	TGTGCCAGCACCGAGGGACTGGCCGAAAACATTCAGTACTTC
TRBV5-1	TRBJ2-1	few	TRBD2	CASSLRSSGSYNEQFF	TGCGCCAGCAGCTTGAGGTCTAGCGGGTCCTACAATGAGCAGTTCTTC
TRBV30	TRBJ1-1	many	-	CAWSRGDTEAFF	TGTGCCTGGAGTCGTGGAGACACTGAAGCTTTCTTT
TRBV20-1	TRBJ2-3	many	TRBD1	CSATDRVIDTQYF	TGCAGTGCCACGGACAGGGTGATAGATACGCAGTATTTT
TRBV2	TRBJ2-7	many	TRBD1	CASSEGTGGSYEQYF	TGTGCCAGCAGTGAAGGAACAGGGGGTTCCTACGAGCAGTACTTC
TRBV20-1	TRBJ2-5	many	-	CSARPVATDQARQYF	TGCAGTGCTAGACCGGTCGCAACGGACCAGGCAAGACAGTACTTC
TRBV2	TRBJ1-6	many	-	CASSDERAGNSPLHF	TGTGCCAGCAGTGACGAGAGGGCGGGGAATTCACCCCTCCACTTT